This T cell receptor beta chain was recorded in a study of T cell responses to AZD1222 COVID-19 vaccine. Study results and caveats: It was only after the peak T cell response that any repertoires were sampled. Seropositivity was recorded at baseline in only five to seven AZD1222 recipients. Spike regions recognized by vaccine-associated CD4 TCRs spanned the protein, led by 160-218 and 743-854.

As concerns this clone: Its target is unknown.

TCRdb's table, derived via immunoSEQ multiplex PCR, lists solely in-frame clones and lacks some. The sample holds fewer than 200,000 clones, about 91% seen once. This CDR3 comprises 13 residues. CDR1 SGHRS and CDR2 YFSETQ come from the germline V gene. J was trimmed by 4 bases and V by 6 bases; bases with no gene match: 3. This chain uses TRBV5-1 with TRBJ2-3; 9 nucleotides line up with TRBD2. The origin of this receptor is an adult who received the AZD1222 COVID-19 vaccine. The specimen was peripheral blood, collected 28 days after the second AZD1222 dose. The CDR3 region is CASKVAGADTQYF. DNA for the CDR3: TGCGCCAGCAAGGTAGCGGGGGCAGATACGCAGTATTTT.